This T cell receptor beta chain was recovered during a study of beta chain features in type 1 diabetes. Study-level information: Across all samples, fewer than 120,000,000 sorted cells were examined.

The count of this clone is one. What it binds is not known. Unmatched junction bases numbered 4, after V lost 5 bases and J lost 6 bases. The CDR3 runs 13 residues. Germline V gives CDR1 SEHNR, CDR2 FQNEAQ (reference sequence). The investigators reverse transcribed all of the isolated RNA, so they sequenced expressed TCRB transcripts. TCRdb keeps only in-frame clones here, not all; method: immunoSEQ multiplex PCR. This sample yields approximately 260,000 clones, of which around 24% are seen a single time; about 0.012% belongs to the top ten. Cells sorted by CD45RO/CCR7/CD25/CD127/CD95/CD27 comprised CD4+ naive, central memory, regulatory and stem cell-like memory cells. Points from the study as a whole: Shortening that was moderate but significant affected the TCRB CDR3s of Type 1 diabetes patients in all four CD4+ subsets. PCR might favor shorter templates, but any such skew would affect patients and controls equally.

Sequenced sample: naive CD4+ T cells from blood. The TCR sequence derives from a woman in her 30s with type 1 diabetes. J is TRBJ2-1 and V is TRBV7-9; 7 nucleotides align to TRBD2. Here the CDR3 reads CASSPQRGNEQFF. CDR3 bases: TGTGCCAGCAGCCCCCAGCGGGGCAATGAGCAGTTCTTC.